A selection of T cell receptor beta chains follows, all from one sample in a study of blood T cell repertoires in COVID-19. Assay: immunoSEQ multiplex PCR; the TCRdb copy retains only in-frame clones and omits some. The sample comprises some 190,000 clones, 65% to 80% of which are singletons, and about a sixth rests with the top ten. Sequencing was carried out using PBMCs or T cells enriched from blood (not recorded which). The receptors stem from a woman between 45 and 65 years old with acute COVID-19. CDR3s include the opening cysteine and the closing phenylalanine or tryptophan. Fields, in order: clone size, D gene, CDR3 length, V gene, J gene, CDR3 protein. The D gene is left open where the match is weak. Only some rows state a clone size, as once, few, many or a class for expanded clones.

abundance: NA
d_gene: NA
len: 11
v_gene: TRBV18
j_gene: TRBJ2-1
CDR3aa: CASSQGVEQFF

abundance: NA
d_gene: NA
len: 14
v_gene: TRBV28
j_gene: TRBJ1-2
CDR3aa: CASSLGGNNYGYTF

abundance: NA
d_gene: TRBD2
len: 15
v_gene: TRBV5-1
j_gene: TRBJ2-1
CDR3aa: CASSLETSGVREQFF

abundance: NA
d_gene: NA
len: 14
v_gene: TRBV5-4
j_gene: TRBJ1-2
CDR3aa: CASSFRDTGYGYTF

abundance: NA
d_gene: NA
len: 14
v_gene: TRBV19
j_gene: TRBJ1-6
CDR3aa: CASSPDGRASPLHF

abundance: once
d_gene: NA
len: 14
v_gene: TRBV30
j_gene: TRBJ1-1
CDR3aa: CAWSVLGGSAEAFF

abundance: NA
d_gene: TRBD1
len: 15
v_gene: TRBV6-5
j_gene: TRBJ1-6
CDR3aa: CASKPRTGDNSPLHF

abundance: NA
d_gene: NA
len: 13
v_gene: TRBV5-6
j_gene: TRBJ1-2
CDR3aa: CASSPQTSYGYTF

abundance: once
d_gene: TRBD1
len: 14
v_gene: TRBV6-5
j_gene: TRBJ1-6
CDR3aa: CASSAGQGPSPLHF

abundance: NA
d_gene: NA
len: 14
v_gene: TRBV4-1
j_gene: TRBJ1-4
CDR3aa: CASSLQQGQEKLFF

abundance: NA
d_gene: NA
len: 18
v_gene: TRBV6-1
j_gene: TRBJ1-3
CDR3aa: CASSGSGGERGTGNTIYF

abundance: few
d_gene: NA
len: 14
v_gene: TRBV10-2
j_gene: TRBJ1-1
CDR3aa: CASRGREKNTEAFF

abundance: NA
d_gene: TRBD1
len: 12
v_gene: TRBV12-3/TRBV12-4
j_gene: TRBJ1-1
CDR3aa: CASRQGGTEAFF